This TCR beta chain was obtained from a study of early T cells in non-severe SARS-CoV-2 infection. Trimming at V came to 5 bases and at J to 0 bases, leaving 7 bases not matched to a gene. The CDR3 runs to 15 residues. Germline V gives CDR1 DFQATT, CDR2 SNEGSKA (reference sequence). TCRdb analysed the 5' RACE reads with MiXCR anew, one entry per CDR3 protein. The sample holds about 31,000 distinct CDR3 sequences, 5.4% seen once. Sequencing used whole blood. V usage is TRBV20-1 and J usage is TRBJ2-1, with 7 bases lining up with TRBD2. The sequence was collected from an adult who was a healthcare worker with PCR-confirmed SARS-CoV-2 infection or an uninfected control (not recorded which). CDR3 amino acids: CSAHKAGTSYNEQFF. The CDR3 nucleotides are TGCAGTGCTCACAAAGCGGGGACCTCCTACAATGAGCAGTTCTTC.